The 2 T cell receptor beta chains below were found in one sample sequenced in a study of cytomegalovirus exposure and HLA in healthy donors. Sequenced by immunoSEQ multiplex PCR; TCRdb stores in-frame clones only, minus some. The sample carries 150,000 to 200,000 clones, 85% recorded once. The sequencing sample was made of PBMCs. The origin of the receptors is a man younger than 35 in good health and CMV-seropositive.

The rearrangement uses TRBV9 and TRBJ1-1, with 8 bases lining up with TRBD1. Germline CDR1 reads SGDLS; CDR2 reads YYNGEE. The CDR3 is made up of 13 amino acids. With V trimmed by 5 bases and J by 6 bases, 6 bases remained unmatched. The CDR3 sequence: CASSGQGYAEAFF. CDR3 DNA: TGTGCCAGCAGTGGACAGGGATACGCTGAAGCTTTCTTT.

The chain recombines TRBV7-9 with TRBJ1-2; the D gene is possibly TRBD1 (5 bases). The CDR3 has 12 amino acids. Trimming stripped 5 bases from V and 3 bases from J, with 7 bases between. Germline V CDR1 and CDR2: SEHNR, FQNEAQ (reference sequence). The CDR3 DNA reads TGTGCCAGCAGCGTGACAGACTATGGCTACACCTTC. Its protein is CASSVTDYGYTF. Based on the CDR3 plus reference TRBV7-9 and TRBJ1-2, the full variable domain is DTGVSQNPRHKITKRGQNVTFRCDPISEHNRLYWYRQTLGQGPEFLTYFQNEAQLEKSRLLSDRFSAERPKGSFSTLEIQRTEQGDSAMYLCASSVTDYGYTFGSGTRLTVV.